These T cell receptor beta chains were read from a single sample in a study of CD4+ T cells in melanoma. The data were produced by immunoSEQ multiplex PCR, yet TCRdb's version contains in-frame clones alone and is incomplete. The repertoire consists of tens of thousands of clones, with approximately 70% occurring once and the leading ten covering roughly 4.9%. Sequenced: tumor tissue. These TCRs come from a human donor with melanoma. The CDR3 runs from the conserved cysteine through the conserved F or W. The order of the fields is D gene, clone size, V gene, J gene, CDR3 protein, CDR3 DNA. The D gene is left open where the match is weak. The size field is filled for only some rows; it gives once, few, many or a size class.

d_call: .
clone_size: .
v_call: TRBV19
j_call: TRBJ2-7
cdr3_aa: CASSVSPYEQYF
cdr3_nt: TGTGCCAGTAGTGTCTCCCCCTACGAGCAGTACTTC

d_call: TRBD1
clone_size: few
v_call: TRBV11-2
j_call: TRBJ1-6
cdr3_aa: CASSSGTGGLLSTNSPLHF
cdr3_nt: TGTGCCAGCAGCTCGGGGACAGGGGGTTTGTTGAGTACGAATTCACCCCTCCACTTT

d_call: TRBD1
clone_size: .
v_call: TRBV4-1
j_call: TRBJ2-4
cdr3_aa: CASGVGQGSIQYF
cdr3_nt: TGCGCCAGCGGAGTTGGACAGGGCTCCATTCAGTACTTC

d_call: TRBD1
clone_size: .
v_call: TRBV9
j_call: TRBJ1-3
cdr3_aa: CASSARGQGDSSGNTIYF
cdr3_nt: TGTGCCAGCAGCGCTCGTGGGCAGGGGGACTCATCTGGAAACACCATATATTTT

d_call: TRBD1
clone_size: .
v_call: TRBV6-1
j_call: TRBJ2-7
cdr3_aa: CASSERQGRGEQYF
cdr3_nt: TGTGCCAGCAGTGAAAGACAGGGTCGGGGTGAGCAGTACTTC

d_call: .
clone_size: once
v_call: TRBV21-1
j_call: TRBJ2-7
cdr3_aa: CAGRQGSPYEQYF
cdr3_nt: TGTGCCGGGCGACAGGGAAGCCCCTACGAGCAGTACTTC

d_call: .
clone_size: .
v_call: TRBV5-1
j_call: TRBJ1-1
cdr3_aa: CASSPPSAGFEAFF
cdr3_nt: TGCGCCAGCAGCCCCCCCTCGGCGGGTTTTGAAGCTTTCTTT

d_call: .
clone_size: .
v_call: TRBV4-1
j_call: TRBJ2-3
cdr3_aa: CASSQLDPGLGQYF
cdr3_nt: TGCGCCAGCAGCCAATTGGACCCCGGTCTAGGGCAGTATTTT

d_call: .
clone_size: .
v_call: TRBV10-2
j_call: TRBJ2-5
cdr3_aa: CASSEGGLGAQETQYF
cdr3_nt: TGCGCCAGCAGTGAGGGGGGGTTAGGGGCTCAAGAGACCCAGTACTTC

d_call: .
clone_size: .
v_call: TRBV7-9
j_call: TRBJ1-1
cdr3_aa: CASSSWPKGDLNTEAFF
cdr3_nt: TGTGCCAGCAGCTCCTGGCCAAAGGGGGATTTGAACACTGAAGCTTTCTTT

d_call: .
clone_size: once
v_call: TRBV5-1
j_call: TRBJ1-1
cdr3_aa: CASSLTLGAENTEAFF
cdr3_nt: TGCGCCAGCAGCTTGACTTTGGGCGCCGAGAACACTGAAGCTTTCTTT

d_call: .
clone_size: .
v_call: TRBV5-1
j_call: TRBJ2-1
cdr3_aa: CASSLSGGMNNEQFF
cdr3_nt: TGCGCCAGCAGCTTGAGTGGCGGGATGAACAATGAGCAGTTCTTC

d_call: TRBD2
clone_size: .
v_call: TRBV29-1
j_call: TRBJ2-2
cdr3_aa: CSVDRGAGELFF
cdr3_nt: TGCAGCGTTGATCGGGGGGCCGGGGAGCTGTTTTTT

d_call: .
clone_size: once
v_call: TRBV27
j_call: TRBJ2-2
cdr3_aa: CASSKPEPDTGELFF
cdr3_nt: TGTGCCAGCAGTAAGCCGGAACCCGACACCGGGGAGCTGTTTTTT

d_call: TRBD2
clone_size: .
v_call: TRBV14
j_call: TRBJ2-1
cdr3_aa: CASSLLAGGRYEQFF
cdr3_nt: TGTGCCAGCAGCCTATTAGCGGGGGGGCGGTATGAGCAGTTCTTC

d_call: .
clone_size: .
v_call: TRBV5-6
j_call: TRBJ2-7
cdr3_aa: CASSLEVGVSSYEQYF
cdr3_nt: TGTGCCAGCAGCTTGGAAGTCGGGGTGAGCTCCTACGAGCAGTACTTC

d_call: .
clone_size: .
v_call: TRBV7-2
j_call: TRBJ2-7
cdr3_aa: CASTSTGGPPYEQYF
cdr3_nt: TGTGCCAGCACTTCCACCGGGGGGCCCCCCTACGAGCAGTACTTC

d_call: .
clone_size: .
v_call: TRBV6-1
j_call: TRBJ1-6
cdr3_aa: CASSYAWEPLHF
cdr3_nt: TGTGCCAGCAGTTATGCCTGGGAACCCCTCCACTTT

d_call: .
clone_size: many
v_call: TRBV18
j_call: TRBJ2-7
cdr3_aa: CASSPRDTTYEQYF
cdr3_nt: TGTGCCAGCTCACCACGGGACACAACCTACGAGCAGTACTTC

d_call: .
clone_size: .
v_call: TRBV7-9
j_call: TRBJ1-3
cdr3_aa: CASSDYGNTIYF
cdr3_nt: TGTGCCAGCAGCGACTATGGAAACACCATATATTTT

d_call: .
clone_size: once
v_call: TRBV7-3
j_call: TRBJ2-3
cdr3_aa: CASSPVTGTDTQYF
cdr3_nt: TGTGCCAGCAGCCCTGTGACCGGCACAGATACGCAGTATTTT

d_call: TRBD1
clone_size: .
v_call: TRBV4-1
j_call: TRBJ2-7
cdr3_aa: CASSQEVGDRGSYEQYF
cdr3_nt: TGCGCCAGCAGCCAAGAGGTAGGGGACAGGGGGTCCTACGAGCAGTACTTC

d_call: .
clone_size: once
v_call: TRBV11-2
j_call: TRBJ1-1
cdr3_aa: CASSSNTEAFF
cdr3_nt: TGTGCCAGCAGCTCGAACACTGAAGCTTTCTTT

d_call: .
clone_size: .
v_call: TRBV6-5
j_call: TRBJ1-1
cdr3_aa: CASSYSGRGANTEAFF
cdr3_nt: TGTGCCAGCAGTTACTCAGGCAGGGGAGCGAACACTGAAGCTTTCTTT

d_call: TRBD1
clone_size: .
v_call: TRBV7-2
j_call: TRBJ1-2
cdr3_aa: CASSETGNGYTF
cdr3_nt: TGTGCCAGCAGCGAGACAGGGAATGGCTACACCTTC

d_call: .
clone_size: few
v_call: TRBV28
j_call: TRBJ2-7
cdr3_aa: CASSFHMVLNEQYF
cdr3_nt: TGTGCCAGCAGCTTCCATATGGTTCTCAACGAGCAGTACTTC

d_call: .
clone_size: many
v_call: TRBV21-1
j_call: TRBJ2-7
cdr3_aa: CASRKKRGHNEQYF
cdr3_nt: TGTGCCAGCAGAAAGAAACGGGGACACAACGAGCAGTACTTC

d_call: TRBD1
clone_size: few
v_call: TRBV5-6
j_call: TRBJ1-2
cdr3_aa: CASSFRDRDGYTF
cdr3_nt: TGTGCCAGCAGCTTCCGGGACAGGGATGGCTACACCTTC

d_call: .
clone_size: .
v_call: TRBV6-5
j_call: TRBJ2-3
cdr3_aa: CASSYSPGGADTQYF
cdr3_nt: TGTGCCAGCAGTTACTCCCCGGGGGGCGCAGATACGCAGTATTTT

d_call: TRBD2
clone_size: many
v_call: TRBV4-1
j_call: TRBJ2-1
cdr3_aa: CASSQDLTSGRVEQFF
cdr3_nt: TGCGCCAGCAGCCAAGATTTGACTAGCGGTAGAGTTGAGCAGTTCTTC

d_call: TRBD2
clone_size: .
v_call: TRBV6-6
j_call: TRBJ2-7
cdr3_aa: CASSLVGRGSYEQYF
cdr3_nt: TGTGCCAGCAGTCTGGTAGGGCGGGGGTCCTACGAGCAGTACTTC

d_call: TRBD1
clone_size: once
v_call: TRBV5-1
j_call: TRBJ1-2
cdr3_aa: CASSLRQGDNGYTF
cdr3_nt: TGCGCCAGCAGCTTGCGGCAGGGGGACAATGGCTACACCTTC

d_call: .
clone_size: .
v_call: TRBV2
j_call: TRBJ1-5
cdr3_aa: CASRSQGTGQPQHF
cdr3_nt: TGTGCCAGCAGATCCCAGGGGACTGGACAGCCCCAGCATTTT

d_call: .
clone_size: .
v_call: TRBV7-6
j_call: TRBJ1-1
cdr3_aa: CASTPGTENTEAFF
cdr3_nt: TGTGCCAGCACCCCCGGGACCGAGAACACTGAAGCTTTCTTT

d_call: .
clone_size: .
v_call: TRBV4-1
j_call: TRBJ1-4
cdr3_aa: CASSHPLDSVANEKLFF
cdr3_nt: TGCGCCAGCAGCCACCCCCTTGACAGTGTTGCCAATGAAAAACTGTTTTTT

d_call: TRBD1
clone_size: .
v_call: TRBV19
j_call: TRBJ2-6
cdr3_aa: CASSIDGFDRAGANVLTF
cdr3_nt: TGTGCCAGTAGTATAGATGGGTTTGACAGGGCTGGGGCCAACGTCCTGACTTTC

d_call: .
clone_size: .
v_call: TRBV27
j_call: TRBJ2-3
cdr3_aa: CASSLEGDTQYF
cdr3_nt: TGTGCCAGCAGTTTAGAGGGGGATACGCAGTATTTT

d_call: .
clone_size: .
v_call: TRBV6-1
j_call: TRBJ1-2
cdr3_aa: CASSRVPQLGTSYTF
cdr3_nt: TGTGCCAGCAGTCGCGTGCCTCAATTAGGGACTAGCTACACCTTC

d_call: .
clone_size: .
v_call: TRBV7-8
j_call: TRBJ2-7
cdr3_aa: CASSLMGGRQYEQYF
cdr3_nt: TGTGCCAGCAGCTTAATGGGAGGCCGCCAGTACGAGCAGTACTTC

d_call: TRBD1
clone_size: .
v_call: TRBV9
j_call: TRBJ1-1
cdr3_aa: CASRGAGGPNTEAFF
cdr3_nt: TGTGCCAGCCGTGGGGCAGGGGGGCCGAACACTGAAGCTTTCTTT

d_call: TRBD1
clone_size: once
v_call: TRBV4-3
j_call: TRBJ2-7
cdr3_aa: CASSQETGLAYEQYF
cdr3_nt: TGCGCCAGCAGCCAAGAGACAGGGCTAGCCTACGAGCAGTACTTC

d_call: .
clone_size: .
v_call: TRBV2
j_call: TRBJ2-5
cdr3_aa: CASSEASAGKETQYF
cdr3_nt: TGTGCCAGCAGTGAAGCCTCGGCGGGCAAAGAGACCCAGTACTTC

d_call: .
clone_size: .
v_call: TRBV5-4
j_call: TRBJ2-1
cdr3_aa: CASSLEHSSSYNEQFF
cdr3_nt: TGTGCCAGCAGCTTGGAACACTCTAGCTCCTACAATGAGCAGTTCTTC

d_call: .
clone_size: many
v_call: TRBV20-1
j_call: TRBJ2-1
cdr3_aa: CSAGPYNEQFF
cdr3_nt: TGCAGTGCTGGCCCTTACAATGAGCAGTTCTTC

d_call: .
clone_size: .
v_call: TRBV9
j_call: TRBJ1-2
cdr3_aa: CASSVETGYGYTF
cdr3_nt: TGTGCCAGCAGCGTAGAGACAGGTTATGGCTACACCTTC

d_call: .
clone_size: .
v_call: TRBV4-3
j_call: TRBJ2-3
cdr3_aa: CASSPPGEATQYF
cdr3_nt: TGCGCCAGCAGCCCACCAGGGGAAGCCACGCAGTATTTT

d_call: .
clone_size: many
v_call: TRBV10-3
j_call: TRBJ2-7
cdr3_aa: CAISGEDIPYEQYF
cdr3_nt: TGTGCCATCAGTGGGGAGGATATACCCTACGAGCAGTACTTC

d_call: TRBD2
clone_size: many
v_call: TRBV5-1
j_call: TRBJ2-3
cdr3_aa: CASKIAGLTSTDTQYF
cdr3_nt: TGCGCCAGCAAGATAGCGGGGCTTACTAGCACAGATACGCAGTATTTT

d_call: TRBD1
clone_size: few
v_call: TRBV5-6
j_call: TRBJ1-3
cdr3_aa: CASSLVGTGINTIYF
cdr3_nt: TGTGCCAGCAGCTTGGTAGGGACAGGGATCAACACCATATATTTT

d_call: .
clone_size: .
v_call: TRBV27
j_call: TRBJ1-5
cdr3_aa: CASSLYGQPQHF
cdr3_nt: TGTGCCAGCAGTTTATATGGGCAGCCCCAGCATTTT

d_call: TRBD2
clone_size: .
v_call: TRBV15
j_call: TRBJ2-5
cdr3_aa: CATSRDVAGGPPETQYF
cdr3_nt: TGTGCCACCAGCAGAGACGTAGCGGGGGGACCTCCAGAGACCCAGTACTTC

d_call: TRBD1
clone_size: .
v_call: TRBV27
j_call: TRBJ2-7
cdr3_aa: CASSSPGTGLNEQYF
cdr3_nt: TGTGCCAGCAGTTCTCCCGGGACAGGGTTGAACGAGCAGTACTTC

d_call: .
clone_size: .
v_call: TRBV18
j_call: TRBJ2-1
cdr3_aa: CASSPVSGYEQFF
cdr3_nt: TGTGCCAGCTCACCCGTATCCGGCTATGAGCAGTTCTTC

d_call: .
clone_size: once
v_call: TRBV4-3
j_call: TRBJ2-7
cdr3_aa: CASSQEGGSGVYEQYF
cdr3_nt: TGCGCCAGCAGCCAAGAGGGCGGGTCCGGGGTTTACGAGCAGTACTTC

d_call: TRBD2
clone_size: .
v_call: TRBV7-2
j_call: TRBJ2-1
cdr3_aa: CASSLTGLAGVGYNEQFF
cdr3_nt: TGTGCCAGCAGCTTAACGGGACTAGCGGGGGTCGGGTACAATGAGCAGTTCTTC

d_call: .
clone_size: .
v_call: TRBV6-5
j_call: TRBJ1-5
cdr3_aa: CASSYGTNGQPQHF
cdr3_nt: TGTGCCAGCAGTTACGGGACTAATGGTCAGCCCCAGCATTTT

d_call: .
clone_size: .
v_call: TRBV7-9
j_call: TRBJ1-1
cdr3_aa: CASSADTNTEAFF
cdr3_nt: TGTGCCAGCAGCGCCGACACGAACACTGAAGCTTTCTTT

d_call: TRBD2
clone_size: .
v_call: TRBV15
j_call: TRBJ2-1
cdr3_aa: CATSRDLSTSGVSYNEQFF
cdr3_nt: TGTGCCACCAGCAGAGATCTGTCGACTAGCGGGGTATCCTACAATGAGCAGTTCTTC

d_call: .
clone_size: few
v_call: TRBV19
j_call: TRBJ1-4
cdr3_aa: CASSMAGRGFNEKLFF
cdr3_nt: TGTGCCAGTAGTATGGCCGGAAGGGGGTTTAATGAAAAACTGTTTTTT